The present entry profiles one TCR beta chain with its context. CDR3 length: 10 amino acids. V was clipped by 4 bases and J by 6 bases, with 4 bases between them. Germline CDR1 and CDR2: DFQATT and SNEGSKA (reference sequence). This record comes from a study of identical twins. TCRdb passed the 5' RACE reads through MiXCR, listing each CDR3 protein once. Altogether over 600,000 distinct CDR3 sequences are present, 21% being singletons, with the ten largest covering around 4.4%. The sample also formed part of further work on T cells expressing NK-cell markers.

The clonotype comes from a woman aged 18-30 years in good health. The V gene is TRBV20-1, the J gene TRBJ2-1; D is undetermined. Sequenced sample: PBMCs. CDR3 nucleotides: TGCAGTGCTAACATCAATGAGCAGTTCTTC. Protein product: CSANINEQFF.